Shown below are 6 T cell receptor beta chains from a single sample sequenced in a study of blood T cell repertoires in COVID-19. Some clones are missing from TCRdb's copy, which holds only in-frame ones; the method was immunoSEQ multiplex PCR. The sample includes approximately 400,000 clones, around 88% seen only once; the top ten take over 9.5%. Sequenced sample: peripheral blood. These receptor sequences come from a woman in her fifties or sixties with COVID-19, enrolled during active disease.

The chain links TRBV7-2 to TRBJ2-3, with a tentative D call TRBD1 (5 bases). The CDR3 totals 17 residues. CDR1 SGHTA and CDR2 FQGNSA come from the germline V gene. Trimming shortened V by 6 bases and J by 5 bases, and 24 bases separated the two germline ends. The DNA for the CDR3 is TGTGCCAGCAGTCCGACTGGGGCTTGGGCTATAGAAGATACGCAGTATTTT. Amino acids: CASSPTGAWAIEDTQYF.

This clone has more than one count but fewer than ten. The chain links TRBV5-4 to TRBJ2-1, with 7 bases lining up with TRBD1. Losses at the gene ends were 7 bases for V and 1 base for J; bases not matched to a gene: 5. The CDR3 runs to 14 residues. Germline CDR1 is SGHNT and CDR2 is YYREEE (reference sequence). CDR3 protein: CASEPGGSYNEQFF. The CDR3 DNA is TGTGCCAGCGAACCAGGGGGATCCTACAATGAGCAGTTCTTC.

This clone was seen ten or more times. This chain links TRBV4-1 with TRBJ2-1; D is unclear. The CDR3 is made up of 16 amino acids. CDR1 and CDR2 from the germline V gene are MGHRA and YSYEKL. V was trimmed by 0 bases and J by 4 bases, leaving 13 bases between them. CDR3 nucleotide sequence: TGCGCCAGCAGCCAAGATGCCCTTTCCAGTTACAATGAGCAGTTCTTC. It yields the protein CASSQDALSSYNEQFF.

The gene calls are TRBV7-9 and TRBJ2-7; no firm D call. Germline V gene lookup returns CDR1 SEHNR and CDR2 FQNEAQ (reference sequence). The CDR3 has 12 amino acids. The V and J ends lost 5 bases and 2 bases respectively, with 7 bases between them. The CDR3 DNA is TGTGCCAGCAGCATTACTCCCTACGAGCAGTACTTC. Encoded protein: CASSITPYEQYF.

CDR3 in amino acids: CASSWTGGVREQYF. The CDR3 DNA sequence: TGCGCCAGCAGCTGGACAGGGGGCGTGAGGGAGCAGTACTTC. The chain has TRBV5-1 and TRBJ2-7, with 11 bases identical to TRBD1. The CDR3 has 14 amino acids. Germline CDR1 is SGHRS and CDR2 is YFSETQ. The V gene end was trimmed by 3 bases and the J gene end by 7 bases; junction bases not matched to a gene: 6.

The chain employs TRBV7-6 and TRBJ2-7, with D uncertain. The CDR3 runs 16 residues. V was clipped by 5 bases and J by 1 base, with 18 bases between them. Germline V gives CDR1 SGHVS, CDR2 FNYEAQ. CDR3 coding DNA: TGTGCCAGCAGCGTTCAGAGGCCCTCCTTATCCTACGAGCAGTACTTC. Protein: CASSVQRPSLSYEQYF.